What follows are 20 T cell receptor beta chains derived from one specimen sequenced in a study of human T cells and chemical hapten exposure. Time point described: patch test 3, about 24 weeks after DPC sensitization. Treatment meaning: therapeutic diphenylcyclopropenone sensitization with weekly scalp DPC. Each CDR3 protein gets one entry after TCRdb re-called the RACE reads with MiXCR. In the table there are about 90,000 distinct CDR3 sequences, roughly 10% of which are singletons. Specimen: whole blood, collected in connection with sensitization to the hapten diphenylcyclopropenone (DPC). All receptors come from a woman in her 30s with alopecia areata. Some clones in this sample may be carry-over from other donors' samples.

V is TRBV29-1 and J is TRBJ2-1; 11 positions match TRBD2. Germline V CDR1 and CDR2: SQVTM, ANQGSEA. This CDR3 is 14 amino acids long. The V and J ends lost 7 bases and 6 bases, in that order; junction bases with no gene match: 8. CDR3 residues: CSGGGLAEPNEQFF. CDR3 DNA: TGCAGCGGGGGGGGACTAGCGGAACCCAATGAGCAGTTCTTC.

The V and J genes are TRBV7-2 and TRBJ2-7; TRBD2 aligns across 8 bases. V lost 5 bases, J lost 0 bases, and 6 bases stayed unmatched. Germline CDR1 SGHTA, CDR2 FQGNSA. The CDR3 has 15 amino acids. The CDR3 sequence is CASSLGSGNSYEQYF. The DNA of the CDR3 is TGTGCCAGCAGCCTTGGTAGCGGGAACTCCTACGAGCAGTACTTC.

A remark on this clonotype: The CDR3 does not close with the conserved phenylalanine or tryptophan, likely indicating a read error. Because the CDR3's place on the DNA is in doubt, the DNA is left out and the CDR3 is given as listed by TCRdb. CDR3 region: CASSQFGDLPRL. The V and J genes are TRBV4-1 and TRBJ2-7; whether TRBD2, the table's D call, matches the DNA was not checked. The CDR3 is 12 residues long, ends included. CDR1 and CDR2 (germline): MGHRA, YSYEKL.

Ten or more counts support this clonotype. This chain uses TRBV28 with TRBJ2-3; tentatively, D is TRBD1 or TRBD2 (5 bases each). V was clipped by 8 bases and J by 2 bases, with 11 bases between them. Germline loops: CDR1 MDHEN, CDR2 SYDVKM. The CDR3 has 13 amino acids. Here the CDR3 DNA reads TGTGCCAGCCGGGGACCGAACACAGATACGCAGTATTTT. Protein product: CASRGPNTDTQYF. The variable domain in full, completed from reference TRBV28 and TRBJ2-3, reads DVKVTQSSRYLVKRTGEKVFLECVQDMDHENMFWYRQDPGLGLRLIYFSYDVKMKEKGDIPEGYSVSREKKERFSLILESASTNQTSMYLCASRGPNTDTQYFGPGTRLTVL.

The chain is built from TRBV28 and TRBJ1-5; D possibly corresponds to TRBD1 (5 bases). V was cut by 5 bases and J by 2 bases, with 13 bases left in between. CDR1 MDHEN and CDR2 SYDVKM come from the germline V gene. The CDR3 runs to 15 residues. The CDR3 sequence is CASSPQGSRNQPQHF. As DNA, the CDR3 is TGTGCCAGCAGTCCCCAGGGCAGTCGCAATCAGCCCCAGCATTTT.

This clonotype was detected a few times. The chain has TRBV20-1 and TRBJ1-2; D might be TRBD1 (6 bases). The CDR3 has 14 residues. Germline values: CDR1 DFQATT, CDR2 SNEGSKA (reference sequence). Trimming removed 2 bases at V and 4 bases at J, with 14 bases between. The CDR3 sequence is CSARRDTGIYGYTF. In DNA, the CDR3 is TGCAGTGCTAGAAGGGACACGGGAATCTATGGCTACACCTTC.

There are many counts of this clonotype. The chain recombines TRBV2 with TRBJ1-5; TRBD1 might be the D (6 bases). V shed 8 bases and J shed 6 bases, with 26 bases lying between them. Germline V gene sequence: CDR1 SNHLY, CDR2 FYNNEI. The CDR3 spans 17 residues. The CDR3 loop is CASGRGPQGLRFQPQHF. The DNA for the CDR3 is TGTGCCAGCGGAAGAGGCCCCCAGGGGCTACGGTTTCAGCCCCAGCATTTT.

This clonotype was observed at least ten times. This chain uses TRBV2 with TRBJ1-1; D gene uncertain. Trimming left V 2 bases short and J 11 bases short, with 12 bases between. Germline V gene lookup returns CDR1 SNHLY and CDR2 FYNNEI. The CDR3 sequence is 12 residues long. The CDR3: CASSERGVEAFF. CDR3 nucleotide sequence: TGTGCCAGCAGTGAACGCGGGGTTGAGGCTTTCTTT.

This sequence joins TRBV28 and TRBJ1-6, with D possibly TRBD1 on 5 matching bases. The CDR3 loop spans 12 amino acids. Germline lookup yields CDR1 MDHEN and CDR2 SYDVKM. Trimming took off 6 bases at V and 12 bases at J, with 12 bases between the two ends. This chain's CDR3 is CASSQGGGPLHF. The CDR3 coding sequence is TGTGCCAGCAGCCAGGGTGGAGGACCCCTCCACTTT.

In this sample, this clonotype turned up a few times. The V call is TRBV6-5, the J call TRBJ2-5, with unresolved D. CDR1 and CDR2 from the germline V gene are MNHEY and SVGAGI. V was trimmed by 3 bases and J by 3 bases, leaving 17 bases between them. The CDR3 is made up of 16 amino acids. The CDR3 DNA is TGTGCCAGCAGTTATTTATCCAGAAGTGGGAAAGAGACCCAGTACTTC. Its protein product is CASSYLSRSGKETQYF.

CDR3 loop: CSATTGSYEQYF. The CDR3 region has the DNA TGCAGTGCTACGACAGGATCCTACGAGCAGTACTTC. The rearrangement joins TRBV20-1 to TRBJ2-7, with D possibly TRBD1 on 6 matching bases. V lost 4 bases to trimming and J lost 1 base, with 8 bases between them. CDR3 length: 12 amino acids. Germline lookup yields CDR1 DFQATT and CDR2 SNEGSKA (reference sequence).

For this clonotype: The CDR3 does not close with the conserved phenylalanine or tryptophan, likely indicating a read error. The chain has TRBV28 and TRBJ1-1; D gene uncertain. The germline V gene has CDR1 MDHEN and CDR2 SYDVKM. The CDR3 has 12 amino acids. V gave up 6 bases and J gave up 3 bases, with 8 bases separating them. In DNA form, the CDR3 reads TGTGCCAGCAGACCCATACACACTGAAGCTTTCTTA. Its protein product is CASRPIHTEAFL.

Many counts were recorded for this clonotype. The chain has TRBV18 and TRBJ1-5, with D possibly TRBD1 on 5 matching bases. V was shortened by 3 bases and J by 5 bases, with 11 bases between the two germline ends. Germline values: CDR1 KGHSH, CDR2 LQKENI. The CDR3 covers 14 residues. CDR3 sequence (DNA): TGTGCCAGCTCACCGGGTCAGGGTTATCAGCCCCAGCATTTT. Its protein product is CASSPGQGYQPQHF.

This chain links TRBV28 with TRBJ2-5; TRBD1 agrees at 7 bases. V lost 5 bases and J lost 3; bases outside the gene matches: 9. The CDR3 consists of 15 residues. Germline V gene sequence: CDR1 MDHEN, CDR2 SYDVKM. Written as DNA, the CDR3 is TGTGCCAGCAGTAGGGGGACAGACCTTAAAGAGACCCAGTACTTC. Encoded protein: CASSRGTDLKETQYF.

This clonotype was seen ten or more times. This chain uses TRBV7-8 with TRBJ2-2; 7 bases line up with TRBD1. The CDR3 runs 15 residues. The V gene end was trimmed by 4 bases and the J gene end by 0 bases; junction bases not matched to a gene: 2. From germline, CDR1 is SGHVS and CDR2 FQNEAQ. CDR3 in DNA: TGTGCCAGCAGCTCGGGACAGCCGAACACCGGGGAGCTGTTTTTT. This translates into CASSSGQPNTGELFF. Looking up the rest from reference TRBV7-8 and TRBJ2-2 gives the full variable domain: GAGVSQSPRYKVAKRGQDVALRCDPISGHVSLFWYQQALGQGPEFLTYFQNEAQLDKSGLPSDRFFAERPEGSVSTLKIQRTQQEDSAVYLCASSSGQPNTGELFFGEGSRLTVL.

This clonotype was seen ten or more times. This chain joins TRBV4-1 and TRBJ1-2; 11 bases are shared with TRBD1. This CDR3 spans 13 amino acids. V shed 11 bases and J 8 bases; nucleotides not matched to a gene: 10. Germline assignment: CDR1 MGHRA and CDR2 YSYEKL. DNA of the CDR3: TGCGCCTCCGGACAGGGGGCTTCGGGCGGCTACACCTTC. Protein: CASGQGASGGYTF.

In its sample, this clonotype was seen many times. The chain employs TRBV11-2 and TRBJ1-1, with a tentative D call TRBD1 (5 bases). The V end was cut by 5 bases, the J end by 2 bases, with 12 bases between. From germline, CDR1 is SGHAT and CDR2 FQNNGV. The CDR3 extends over 14 amino acids. This chain's CDR3 is CASSQTETNTEAFF. In DNA form, the CDR3 reads TGTGCCAGCAGCCAGACAGAGACCAACACTGAAGCTTTCTTT.

In this sample, this clonotype turned up many times. The rearrangement uses TRBV6-5 and TRBJ2-1; D ambiguous. The CDR3 spans 13 residues. Germline values: CDR1 MNHEY, CDR2 SVGAGI. With 2 bases removed from V and 4 bases from J, the gap between germline ends came to 6 bases. CDR3 sequence (DNA): TGTGCCAGCAGTTACGACGGGTACAATGAGCAGTTCTTC. It codes for CASSYDGYNEQFF.

This chain links TRBV3-1 with TRBJ2-5, with a possible D match to TRBD2 (6 bases). V was shortened by 1 base and J by 2 bases, with 8 bases between the two germline ends. The CDR3 length is 14 residues. CDR1 is LGHDT and CDR2 is YNNKEL in the germline V gene (reference sequence). CDR3 nucleotides: TGTGCCAGCAGCCAAGGCGGGACTCAAGAGACCCAGTACTTC. Protein: CASSQGGTQETQYF.

Many counts were recorded for this clonotype. The rearrangement links TRBV6-2 or TRBV6-3 to TRBJ2-2, with D hard to call. Per the germline V gene, CDR1 is MNHEY and CDR2 is SVGEGT. The CDR3 totals 20 residues. Trimming removed 6 bases at V and 0 bases at J, with 26 bases between. The CDR3 is CASSTLGRLYTDPNTGELFF. The CDR3 nucleotides are TGTGCCAGCAGCACCTTAGGAAGATTATACACCGATCCGAACACCGGGGAGCTGTTTTTT.